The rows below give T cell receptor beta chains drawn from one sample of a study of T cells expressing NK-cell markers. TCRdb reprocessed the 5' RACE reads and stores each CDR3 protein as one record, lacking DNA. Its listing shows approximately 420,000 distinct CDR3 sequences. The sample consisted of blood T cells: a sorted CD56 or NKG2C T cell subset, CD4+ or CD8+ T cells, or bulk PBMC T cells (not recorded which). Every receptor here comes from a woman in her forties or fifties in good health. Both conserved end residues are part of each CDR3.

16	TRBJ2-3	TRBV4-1	CASSQKGTRGMNTQYF
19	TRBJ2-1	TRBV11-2	CASSRPVLAGGPLGDEQFF
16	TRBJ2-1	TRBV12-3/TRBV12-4	CASSLVGLAKVDEQFF
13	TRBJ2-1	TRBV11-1	CASCSGTGFEQFF
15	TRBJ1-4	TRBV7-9	CASSLGSSTNEKLFF
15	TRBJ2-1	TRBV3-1	CASSQQAVSYNEQFF
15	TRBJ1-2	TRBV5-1	CASSLRRGSNYGYTF
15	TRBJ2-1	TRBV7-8	CASSPTYGGYNEQFF
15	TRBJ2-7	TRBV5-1	CASSLGGQGKGEQYF
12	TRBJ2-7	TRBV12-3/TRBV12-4	CASSLAHYEQYF
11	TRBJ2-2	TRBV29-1	CSVREVGELFF
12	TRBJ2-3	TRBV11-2	CASSGARGTQYF
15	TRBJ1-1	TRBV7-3	CASSPQGGGNTEAFF
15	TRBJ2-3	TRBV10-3	CAISDGREFTDTQYF
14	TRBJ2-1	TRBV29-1	CSVTGLAGYNEQFF
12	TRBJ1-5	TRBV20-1	CSGRQGAQPQHF
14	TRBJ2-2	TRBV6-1	CASSDRMGTGELFF
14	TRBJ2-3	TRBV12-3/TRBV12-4	CASRGQGRLTTQYF
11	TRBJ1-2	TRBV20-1	CSAWRQGGYTF
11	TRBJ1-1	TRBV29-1	CSVGGGFEAFF
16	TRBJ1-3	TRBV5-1	CASSLVGGGYGNTIYF
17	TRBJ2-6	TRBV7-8	CASRLGQSYSGANVLTF
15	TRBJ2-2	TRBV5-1	CASWQGVAGTGELFF
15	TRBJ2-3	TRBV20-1	CSAPGMGGITDTQYF
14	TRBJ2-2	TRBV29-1	CSVGQGWGTGELFF
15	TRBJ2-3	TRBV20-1	CSARDRQGRTDTQYF
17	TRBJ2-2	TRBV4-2	CASSQDLAGVITGELFF
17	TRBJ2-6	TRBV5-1	CASSSGQGTSGANVLTF
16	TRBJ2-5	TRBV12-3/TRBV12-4	CASSNRQGPRQETQYF
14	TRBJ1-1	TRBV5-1	CASSPVLGDKEAFF
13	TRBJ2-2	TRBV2	CASSVNQPGELFF
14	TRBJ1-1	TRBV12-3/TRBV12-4	CASSQPQGNTEAFF
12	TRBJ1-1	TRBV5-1	CASSPQGWEAFF
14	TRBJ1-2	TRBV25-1	CASRGMGPNYGYTF
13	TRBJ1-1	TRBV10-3	CAINKDSGAEAFF
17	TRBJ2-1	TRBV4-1	CASSQFGSGSMVDEQFF
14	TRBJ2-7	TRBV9	CASSVAARTYEQYF
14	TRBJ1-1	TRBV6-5	CASRPGLTVTEAFF
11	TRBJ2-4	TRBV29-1	CSVEKGQGLYF
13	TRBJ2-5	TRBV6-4	CASSTEAGKTQYF
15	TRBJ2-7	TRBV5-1	CASSHSSGVTYEQYF
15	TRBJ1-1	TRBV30	CAWNNGLSKDTEAFF
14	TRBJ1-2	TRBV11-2	CASSWGQPGNGYTF
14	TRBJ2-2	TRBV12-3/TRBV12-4	CASSLARFQGELFF
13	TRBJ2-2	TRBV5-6	CASATGSTGELFF
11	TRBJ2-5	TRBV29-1	CSVERGETQYF
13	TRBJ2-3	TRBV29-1	CSVAGLRTDTQYF
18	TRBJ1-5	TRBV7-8	CASSLYQRQVGSNQPQHF
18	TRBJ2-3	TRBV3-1	CASSQYLLAERDTDTQYF
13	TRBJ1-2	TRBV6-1	CASRVRTGASGTF
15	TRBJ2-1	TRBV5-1	CASSLPRVYNNEQFF